This is a list of T cell receptor beta chains from one sample in a study of cytomegalovirus exposure and HLA in healthy donors. Repertoires were generated with immunoSEQ multiplex PCR, while TCRdb's copy carries only in-frame clones and drops some. The sample holds approximately 150,000 clones, 80% to 90% seen once. Sequencing was performed on PBMCs. Source of these receptors: a woman in her 40s in good health and CMV-seropositive. Both conserved end residues are part of each CDR3. D genes are given only for firm matches. Rows give clone size only sometimes, using once, few, many, or a class for an expanded clone.

cdr3_nt: TGTGCCAGCACCTCATGGGCGGGCAACTACGAGCAGTACTTC
cdr3_aa: CASTSWAGNYEQYF
v_call: TRBV28
j_call: TRBJ2-7
clone_size: .
d_call: .

cdr3_nt: TGTGCCAGCAGCCAAGCCGGACAGATGAACACTGAAGCTTTCTTT
cdr3_aa: CASSQAGQMNTEAFF
v_call: TRBV4-2
j_call: TRBJ1-1
clone_size: many
d_call: .

cdr3_nt: TGTGCCAGCAGCGGGGAGACAGGTAACACTGAAGCTTTCTTT
cdr3_aa: CASSGETGNTEAFF
v_call: TRBV7-2
j_call: TRBJ1-1
clone_size: .
d_call: .

cdr3_nt: TGCGCCAGCAACGGACTAGGGTCCTACAATGAGCAGTTCTTC
cdr3_aa: CASNGLGSYNEQFF
v_call: TRBV5-1
j_call: TRBJ2-1
clone_size: .
d_call: TRBD2

cdr3_nt: TGTGCCAGTAGTCCTGTAGCGGGGGGAGGAGAGACCCAGTACTTC
cdr3_aa: CASSPVAGGGETQYF
v_call: TRBV19
j_call: TRBJ2-5
clone_size: .
d_call: TRBD2

cdr3_nt: TGTGCCAGCAGCTCCCGTGTCACAGATACGCAGTATTTT
cdr3_aa: CASSSRVTDTQYF
v_call: TRBV11-2
j_call: TRBJ2-3
clone_size: .
d_call: .

cdr3_nt: TGTGCCAGCCATGGACACCTCGCACGGGAAGCTTTCTTT
cdr3_aa: CASHGHLAREAFF
v_call: TRBV27
j_call: TRBJ1-1
clone_size: few
d_call: .

cdr3_nt: TGCGCCAGCAGCCCCGACAGGAAGGCTCACACCGGGGAGCTGTTTTTT
cdr3_aa: CASSPDRKAHTGELFF
v_call: TRBV5-1
j_call: TRBJ2-2
clone_size: .
d_call: .

cdr3_nt: TGTTCCAGCAGCTGGGGGGGCGGGGAGCTGTTTTTT
cdr3_aa: CSSSWGGGELFF
v_call: TRBV7-3
j_call: TRBJ2-2
clone_size: .
d_call: TRBD2

cdr3_nt: TGTGCCAGTAATCGGCTAGCGGGGAACACCGGGGAGCTGTTTTTT
cdr3_aa: CASNRLAGNTGELFF
v_call: TRBV19
j_call: TRBJ2-2
clone_size: .
d_call: TRBD2

cdr3_nt: TGTGCCAGCAGCTTGCACGGGGGGGGAACTGGACCTGGGGATGAGCAGTTCTTC
cdr3_aa: CASSLHGGGTGPGDEQFF
v_call: TRBV5-4
j_call: TRBJ2-1
clone_size: .
d_call: TRBD2

cdr3_nt: TGTGCCAGCTCAAACAGGGGGCTGCAAGAGACCCAGTACTTC
cdr3_aa: CASSNRGLQETQYF
v_call: TRBV18
j_call: TRBJ2-5
clone_size: once
d_call: TRBD1

cdr3_nt: TGTGCCAGCAGACCCGACATTAGCAATCAGCCCCAGCATTTT
cdr3_aa: CASRPDISNQPQHF
v_call: TRBV2
j_call: TRBJ1-5
clone_size: .
d_call: .

cdr3_nt: TGTGCCAGCAGCTTTCGACAGGGCCCGGACATTCAGTACTTC
cdr3_aa: CASSFRQGPDIQYF
v_call: TRBV7-2
j_call: TRBJ2-4
clone_size: .
d_call: TRBD1

cdr3_nt: TGTTCCAGCAGCTCCGTGGTACGGGGACTGTTTTTT
cdr3_aa: CSSSSVVRGLFF
v_call: TRBV7-9
j_call: TRBJ1-4
clone_size: few
d_call: .

cdr3_nt: TGTGCCAGCAGCCGGACAGGGGGGAGCTCACCCCTCCACTTT
cdr3_aa: CASSRTGGSSPLHF
v_call: TRBV13
j_call: TRBJ1-6
clone_size: .
d_call: TRBD1